Shown below are 19 T cell receptor beta chains from a single sample sequenced in a study of early T cells in non-severe SARS-CoV-2 infection. TCRdb passed the 5' RACE reads through MiXCR, listing each CDR3 protein once. The data hold 80,000 to 95,000 distinct CDR3 sequences, with 9% to 15% observed a single time. The sample comprised whole blood. Source of these receptors: an adult who was a healthcare worker with PCR-confirmed SARS-CoV-2 infection or an uninfected control (not recorded which).

V gene TRBV7-2 combines with J gene TRBJ2-1; D uncertain. Trimming pared 0 bases from V and 2 bases from J, leaving 5 bases between. The CDR3 has 14 amino acids. Germline lookup yields CDR1 SGHTA and CDR2 FQGNSA. CDR3: CASSLALAYNEQFF. The DNA of the CDR3 is TGTGCCAGCAGCTTAGCGCTGGCCTACAATGAGCAGTTCTTC.

The CDR3 loop is CSVPYSVHEQFF. In nucleotides, the CDR3 is TGCAGCGTCCCCTATAGCGTCCATGAGCAGTTCTTC. V and J are TRBV29-1 and TRBJ2-1, with D perhaps TRBD2 (5 bases). Germline V gene data show CDR1 as SQVTM and CDR2 as ANQGSEA. V was trimmed by 6 bases and J by 8 bases, leaving 14 bases between them. This CDR3 comprises 12 residues.

This clonotype was observed a few times. The chain couples TRBV11-2 to TRBJ2-1; D is tentatively TRBD1 or TRBD2 (7 bases each). V dropped 5 bases and J dropped 4 bases, with 15 bases sitting between them. This CDR3 has 15 residues. Germline lookup yields CDR1 SGHAT and CDR2 FQNNGV. The CDR3 sequence: CASSKGAGAYNEQFF. CDR3 bases: TGTGCCAGCAGCAAGGGGGCGGGAGCTTACAATGAGCAGTTCTTC.

In its sample, this clonotype was seen a few times. The V and J genes are TRBV29-1 and TRBJ2-2; D may match TRBD1 or TRBD2 (5 bases each). The V gene's germline CDR1 is SQVTM and CDR2 ANQGSEA. V gave up 0 bases and J gave up 3 bases, with 14 bases separating them. The CDR3 is 16 amino acids. The CDR3 protein is CSVEEALGPYTGELFF. The CDR3 bases are TGCAGCGTTGAAGAGGCCCTGGGACCGTACACCGGGGAGCTGTTTTTT.

The J gene is TRBJ1-1, the V gene TRBV2; TRBD1 is a possible D gene (5 bases). V was cut by 10 bases and J by 4 bases, with 16 bases left in between. CDR1 is SNHLY and CDR2 is FYNNEI in the germline V gene. The CDR3 totals 13 residues. Here the CDR3 reads CANRPVGGTEAFF. DNA of the CDR3: TGTGCCAACCGGCCGGTTGGGGGCACTGAAGCTTTCTTT.

The chain recombines TRBV7-9 with TRBJ1-2; no reliable D call. Germline V gene sequence: CDR1 SEHNR, CDR2 FQNEAQ (reference sequence). CDR3 size: 13 residues. Trimming removed 1 base from V and 7 bases from J, with 10 bases in between. CDR3: CASSLEGESGYTF. The CDR3 nucleotides read TGTGCCAGCAGCTTAGAAGGAGAATCTGGCTACACCTTC.

The chain joins TRBV27 to TRBJ2-7; D assignment may be TRBD1 or TRBD2 (5 bases each). In germline, CDR1 is MNHEY, CDR2 SMNVEV (reference sequence). V gave up 6 bases and J gave up 3 bases, with 15 bases separating them. CDR3 size: 14 residues. CDR3 loop: CASRLAQGIYEQYF. The CDR3 bases are TGTGCCAGCAGATTAGCGCAGGGAATCTACGAGCAGTACTTC.

The table lists this clonotype with a few counts. This chain links TRBV20-1 with TRBJ2-1, with D perhaps TRBD2 (5 bases). CDR3 length: 15 amino acids. V was shortened by 1 base and J by 2 bases, with 12 bases between the two germline ends. CDR1 and CDR2 from the germline V gene are DFQATT and SNEGSKA (reference sequence). The CDR3 region is CSARGLRGPYNEQFF. The CDR3 region has the DNA TGCAGTGCTAGAGGGCTTCGCGGGCCCTACAATGAGCAGTTCTTC.

This clonotype was seen more than once but under ten times. The chain has TRBV6-6 and TRBJ2-3; D not certain. Trimming removed 2 bases at V and 7 bases at J, with 10 bases between. This CDR3 has 13 amino acids. Germline lookup yields CDR1 MNHNY and CDR2 SVGAGI (reference sequence). The DNA of the CDR3 is TGTGCCAGCAGTTACCTAAACACGTATACGCAGTATTTT. The encoded protein is CASSYLNTYTQYF.

This clonotype was detected only a few times. CDR3: CASSWTGGSNSPLHF. CDR3 coding DNA: TGTGCCAGCAGCTGGACAGGGGGATCTAATTCACCCCTCCACTTT. V usage is TRBV11-2 and J usage is TRBJ1-6; TRBD1 agrees at 10 bases. Germline V CDR1 and CDR2: SGHAT, FQNNGV. The CDR3 consists of 15 residues. Unmatched junction bases numbered 3, after V lost 4 bases and J lost 6 bases. Drawing the rest from reference TRBV11-2 and TRBJ1-6, the complete variable domain is EAGVAQSPRYKIIEKRQSVAFWCNPISGHATLYWYQQILGQGPKLLIQFQNNGVVDDSQLPKDRFSAERLKGVDSTLKIQPAKLEDSAVYLCASSWTGGSNSPLHFGNGTRLTVT.

The sample holds many counts of this clonotype. The gene calls are TRBV20-1 and TRBJ2-1; 8 bases align to TRBD1. CDR1 DFQATT and CDR2 SNEGSKA come from the germline V gene (reference sequence). This CDR3 is 14 amino acids long. The trim removed 6 bases at V and 9 bases at J, leaving 13 bases unmatched. CDR3 DNA sequence: TGCAGTGCCCTCTCCGGGACAGGTGGTATTGAGCAGTTCTTC. This encodes CSALSGTGGIEQFF.

The J gene is TRBJ2-2, the V gene TRBV6-2 or TRBV6-3, with 13 bases identical to TRBD2. The CDR3 consists of 15 residues. V was clipped by 11 bases and J by 1 base; unmatched bases: 4. The germline V gene has CDR1 MNHEY and CDR2 SVGEGT. The CDR3, as DNA: TGTGCCGGGAGGACTAGCGGGAGGAACACCGGGGAGCTGTTTTTT. It translates to CAGRTSGRNTGELFF.

This clonotype was observed a handful of times. This chain uses TRBV3-2 with TRBJ2-3; the D call of TRBD2 is as the table states it, not checked on the DNA. TRBV3-2 counts as a pseudogene. This CDR3 region has 14 residues. CDR3 coding DNA: TGTGCCAGCAGCCGCCGGGACTACACAGATACGCAGTATTTT. It codes for CASSRRDYTDTQYF.

The chain recombines TRBV7-3 with TRBJ2-4; possibly TRBD2 for D (5 bases). Germline-derived CDR1 and CDR2 are SGHTA and FQGTGA. This CDR3 region has 13 residues. V dropped 0 bases and J dropped 9 bases, with 9 bases sitting between them. The CDR3 here is CASSLTGSGIQYF. Written as DNA, the CDR3 is TGTGCCAGCAGCTTAACAGGGAGTGGCATTCAGTACTTC.

Concerning this clonotype itself: An end of the junction does not agree with germline; a read error may underlie this. The chain combines TRBV5-1 with TRBJ2-7, with D possibly matching TRBD1 (6 bases). The V gene's germline CDR1 is SGHRS and CDR2 YFSETQ. This CDR3 spans 17 amino acids. CDR3 sequence (DNA): TGCGCCAGCAGCGGGGACCACTACAGGGACGGCTCCCACGAGCAGTACTTC. Translated, it gives CASSGDHYRDGSHEQYF. The full variable domain, its missing parts supplied by reference TRBV5-1 and TRBJ2-7, is KAGVTQTPRYLIKTRGQQVTLSCSPISGHRSVSWYQQTPGQGLQFLFEYFSETQRNKGNFPGRFSGRQFSNSRSEMNVSTLELGDSALYLCASSGDHYRDGSHEQYFGPGTRLTVT.

This clonotype has ten or more counts. The CDR3 nucleotides read TGTGCCAGCAGCTCGCGTCACATGAACACTGAAGCTTTCTTT. Protein: CASSSRHMNTEAFF. The V call is TRBV7-3, the J call TRBJ1-1; D uncertain. This CDR3 region has 14 residues. From germline, CDR1 is SGHTA and CDR2 FQGTGA. V was shortened by 4 bases and J by 0 bases, with 9 bases between the two germline ends.

This clonotype has just a few counts. The rearrangement uses TRBV4-2 and TRBJ2-3; D is uncertain. Trimming removed 1 base at V and 7 bases at J, with 9 bases between. Germline V gene data show CDR1 as LGHNA and CDR2 as YNFKEQ. CDR3 length equals 13 residues. The CDR3, as DNA: TGTGCCAGCAGCCAAGGAATTGAGAATACGCAGTATTTT. It yields the protein CASSQGIENTQYF.

This clonotype was detected a few times. The CDR3 nucleotides are TGTGCCATCAGTGAGTCGATTAATCTTGGGACTAGCGGCTACGAGCAGTACTTC. Amino acids: CAISESINLGTSGYEQYF. The chain employs TRBV10-3 and TRBJ2-7, with 11 nucleotides matching TRBD2. The J segment lost 3 bases and the V segment lost 0 bases, leaving 10 bases of the junction unmatched. The CDR3 is 18 residues long. From germline, CDR1 is ENHRY and CDR2 SYGVKD.

The gene calls are TRBV7-2 and TRBJ2-1; TRBD2 agrees at 8 bases. Trimming took 9 bases from V and 4 from J; bases not matched to a gene: 8. Germline CDR1 SGHTA, CDR2 FQGNSA. CDR3 size: 14 residues. CDR3 DNA: TGTGCCAGTACCTTCGGGACTAGGTACAATGAGCAGTTCTTC. It codes for CASTFGTRYNEQFF.